The 18 T cell receptor beta chains in this list originate from one sample, sequenced in a study of lymphopenia after photon versus proton radiotherapy (dated by TCRdb to between 2018 and 2021). Libraries were prepared through the immunoSEQ multiplex PCR assay. What TCRdb holds here is the immuneACCESS table cut down to in-frame rearrangements. Part of the clones is not present; checked against another copy, under half of the missing clones reflect an unresolved V gene, and the others are unexplained. Recorded for this sample are around 26,000 clones; roughly 90% of them occurred a single time. In total, the top ten clones hold approximately 0.81% of the sample. The source was peripheral blood, collected from a patient treated with photon-based radiotherapy. These receptors were obtained from a woman aged 45 to 65 with cholangiocarcinoma.

The gene calls are TRBV7-2 and TRBJ2-3, with D unresolved. V dropped 2 bases and J dropped 3 bases, with 6 bases sitting between them. CDR1 and CDR2 (germline): SGHTA, FQGNSA. There are 13 residues in the CDR3. The CDR3 DNA is TGTGCCAGCAGCTTACGTAGAACAGATACGCAGTATTTT. It codes for CASSLRRTDTQYF.

This clone occurred a few times. The chain is built from TRBV4-3 and TRBJ1-6; D possibly corresponds to TRBD1 (6 bases). Trimming took off 0 bases at V and 8 bases at J, with 17 bases between the two ends. Germline V gene lookup returns CDR1 LGHNA and CDR2 YSLEER. CDR3 length: 17 residues. Here the CDR3 reads CASSQDSTGRVDSPLHF. In nucleotides, the CDR3 is TGCGCCAGCAGCCAAGATTCGACAGGTCGGGTTGATTCACCCCTCCACTTT.

In regard to this clone: The conserved phenylalanine or tryptophan is not found at the CDR3 terminus, so this likely reflects a read error. The chain joins TRBV7-9 to TRBJ1-2; D is unresolved. Germline assignment: CDR1 SEHNR and CDR2 FQNEAQ (reference sequence). The V and J ends lost 2 bases and 2 bases respectively, with 12 bases between them. This CDR3 region has 15 residues. CDR3 nucleotides: TGTGCCAGCAGCTTATTCCTGCGGACGAACTATGGCTACACCCTC. Translated, it gives CASSLFLRTNYGYTL.

This chain joins TRBV7-2 and TRBJ1-2, with TRBD1 matching 11 bases. V was pared by 5 bases and J by 10 bases, with 6 bases of the junction left unmatched. CDR1 is SGHTA and CDR2 is FQGNSA in the germline V gene. This CDR3 spans 13 amino acids. CDR3 in amino acids: CASSTGQGDVYTF. The CDR3 DNA reads as TGTGCCAGCAGCACGGGACAGGGGGACGTCTACACCTTC.

Notes on this clone: The CDR3 carries no conserved terminal phenylalanine or tryptophan, so it likely arises from a read error. No DNA is shown, since the ends of the CDR3 on it are uncertain; the CDR3 is the one TCRdb lists. The chain joins TRBV7-6 to TRBJ1-1; no DNA check was done on the table's D call, TRBD1. Germline CDR1 SGHVS, CDR2 FNYEAQ. The CDR3 extends over 8 residues, inclusive of both ends. CDR3 sequence: CASSPGQM.

V usage is TRBV29-1 and J usage is TRBJ2-3, with 9 bases matching TRBD1. There are 13 residues in the CDR3. Germline assignment: CDR1 SQVTM and CDR2 ANQGSEA. Losses at the gene ends were 7 bases for V and 2 bases for J; bases not matched to a gene: 4. The CDR3 sequence: CSGRTGATDTQYF. In nucleotides, the CDR3 is TGCAGCGGCCGGACAGGGGCCACAGATACGCAGTATTTT.

This chain uses TRBV30 with TRBJ2-1, with 8 bases that match TRBD2. V trimming: 5 bases; J trimming: 10 bases; junction bases outside the gene matches: 16. The CDR3 runs to 15 residues. Germline V gene data show CDR1 as GTSNPN and CDR2 as SVGIG (reference sequence). The CDR3 is CAWAGCGGRKREQFF. Written as DNA, the CDR3 is TGTGCCTGGGCGGGGTGCGGGGGGCGCAAGCGGGAGCAGTTCTTC.

The chain links TRBV5-1 to TRBJ2-7, with 11 nucleotides matching TRBD2. The V and J ends lost 4 bases and 2 bases, in that order; junction bases with no gene match: 5. The CDR3 is made up of 15 amino acids. In germline, CDR1 is SGHRS, CDR2 YFSETQ. CDR3 sequence reads: CASSRLAGGTYEQYF. CDR3 nucleotide sequence: TGCGCCAGCAGCAGGCTAGCGGGGGGAACCTACGAGCAGTACTTC.

The V call is TRBV28, the J call TRBJ1-1; a possible D gene is TRBD1 (6 bases). The germline gives CDR1 MDHEN, CDR2 SYDVKM. The germline V and J ends were trimmed by 8 bases and 1 base, with 14 bases remaining between them. This CDR3 spans 14 amino acids. This CDR3 reads CASESGAANTEAFF. In nucleotides, the CDR3 is TGTGCCAGCGAGTCAGGGGCCGCGAACACTGAAGCTTTCTTT.

Of note for this clone: Distinct nucleotide sequences in the sample also encode this CDR3. This chain links TRBV4-1 with TRBJ1-1; 7 bases map to TRBD1. V dropped 0 bases and J dropped 4; count of bases not matched to a gene: 8. CDR3 length equals 16 residues. CDR1 and CDR2 (germline): MGHRA, YSYEKL. Here the CDR3 DNA reads TGCGCCAGCAGCCAAGAGGGGGGCAGGGGGGGCACTGAAGCTTTCTTT. It translates to CASSQEGGRGGTEAFF.

V usage is TRBV5-1 and J usage is TRBJ2-7; 10 bases line up with TRBD2. This CDR3 spans 14 amino acids. The ends lost 1 base at V and 7 bases at J; junction bases unmatched: 5. Germline CDR1 is SGHRS and CDR2 is YFSETQ. CDR3 bases: TGCGCCAGCAGCTTGTTTGGACTAGCGGATGAGCAGTACTTC. Protein sequence: CASSLFGLADEQYF.

The V gene is TRBV11-2, the J gene TRBJ1-2, with D perhaps matching TRBD1 (6 bases). Trimming left V 5 bases short and J 1 base short, with 14 bases between. CDR1 is SGHAT and CDR2 is FQNNGV in the germline V gene. This CDR3 has 15 residues. This CDR3 reads CASSRGGALNYGYTF. In nucleotides, the CDR3 is TGTGCCAGCAGCAGGGGGGGAGCCCTTAACTATGGCTACACCTTC.

The rearrangement uses TRBV5-1 and TRBJ1-2; D uncertain. Germline loops: CDR1 SGHRS, CDR2 YFSETQ. Deletions cut 0 bases from V and 2 bases from J, with 11 bases between. The CDR3 spans 15 residues. CDR3 sequence: CASSLDPGWNYGYTF. The CDR3 nucleotides read TGCGCCAGCAGCTTGGATCCGGGGTGGAACTATGGCTACACCTTC.

V usage is TRBV7-8 and J usage is TRBJ1-4; 10 nucleotides match TRBD1. V shed 4 bases and J 0 bases; nucleotides not matched to a gene: 8. Germline-derived CDR1 and CDR2 are SGHVS and FQNEAQ. This CDR3 region has 18 residues. The CDR3 protein is CASSSRAGQGATNEKLFF. CDR3 in DNA: TGTGCCAGCAGCTCGAGGGCCGGACAGGGGGCAACTAATGAAAAACTGTTTTTT.

This clone was detected only a few times. The chain couples TRBV30 to TRBJ2-5; 8 nucleotides agree with TRBD2. After removal of 5 bases from V and 5 bases from J, the junction contained 7 bases not matched to a gene. Germline values: CDR1 GTSNPN, CDR2 SVGIG (reference sequence). CDR3 size: 13 residues. For the CDR3, the DNA is TGTGCCTGGGCGGGGGGAGGAAGGGAGACCCAGTACTTC. This encodes CAWAGGGRETQYF.

The V and J genes are TRBV7-8 and TRBJ1-2; TRBD1 matches 7 bases. Germline V gene sequence: CDR1 SGHVS, CDR2 FQNEAQ. The CDR3 length is 18 residues. Losses at the gene ends were 5 bases for V and 2 bases for J; bases not matched to a gene: 17. This CDR3 is CASSTFNLRQGGNYGYTF. DNA for the CDR3: TGTGCCAGCAGCACCTTCAACTTACGACAGGGTGGGAACTATGGCTACACCTTC.

J is TRBJ1-2 and V is TRBV21-1. TRBV21-1 is a known pseudogene. The CDR3 is 16 residues long. The CDR3 reads CASSNPLTVIRRGYTF. In DNA, the CDR3 is TGTGCCAGCAGCAACCCCCTGACCGTAATACGACGTGGCTACACCTTC.

V gene TRBV12-5 combines with J gene TRBJ2-5; D possibly corresponds to TRBD2 (7 bases). V lost 2 bases and J lost 5, with 18 bases in between. CDR1 LGHNT and CDR2 FRNRAP come from the germline V gene. This CDR3 comprises 16 residues. CDR3 residues: CASGLKLRGATETQYF. CDR3 sequence (DNA): TGTGCTAGTGGTTTGAAATTACGGGGGGCCACGGAGACCCAGTACTTC.